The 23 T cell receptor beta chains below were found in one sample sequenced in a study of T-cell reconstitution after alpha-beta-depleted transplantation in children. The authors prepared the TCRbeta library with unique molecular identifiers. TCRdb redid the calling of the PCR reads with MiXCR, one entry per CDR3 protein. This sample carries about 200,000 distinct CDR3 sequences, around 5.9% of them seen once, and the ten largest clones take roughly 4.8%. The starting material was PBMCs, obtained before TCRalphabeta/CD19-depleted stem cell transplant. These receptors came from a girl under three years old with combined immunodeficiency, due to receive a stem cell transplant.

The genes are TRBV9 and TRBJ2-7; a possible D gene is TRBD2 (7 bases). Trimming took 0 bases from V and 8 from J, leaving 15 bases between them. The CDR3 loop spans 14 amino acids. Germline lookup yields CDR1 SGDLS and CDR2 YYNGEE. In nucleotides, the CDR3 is TGTGCCAGCAGCGTAGGAAGGGGGGGCGACAAGCAGTACTTC. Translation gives CASSVGRGGDKQYF.

CDR3 protein: CATSRAGEEYEQYF. The CDR3 DNA follows: TGTGCCACCAGCAGAGCTGGGGAGGAGTACGAGCAGTACTTC. The chain joins TRBV15 to TRBJ2-7, with D perhaps TRBD2 (6 bases). V was clipped by 1 base and J by 4 bases, with 11 bases between them. The CDR3 contains 14 residues. Germline CDR1 and CDR2: LNHNV and YYDKDF (reference sequence).

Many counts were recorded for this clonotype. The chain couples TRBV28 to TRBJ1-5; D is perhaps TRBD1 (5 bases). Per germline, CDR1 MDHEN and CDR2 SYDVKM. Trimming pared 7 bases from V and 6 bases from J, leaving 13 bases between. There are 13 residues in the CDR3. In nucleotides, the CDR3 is TGTGCCAGCATACTTAGCGGGGGTCAGCCCCAGCATTTT. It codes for CASILSGGQPQHF.

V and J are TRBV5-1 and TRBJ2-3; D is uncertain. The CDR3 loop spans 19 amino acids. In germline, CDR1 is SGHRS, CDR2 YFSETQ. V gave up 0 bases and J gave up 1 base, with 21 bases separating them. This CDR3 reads CASSLDFSAAARGTDTQYF. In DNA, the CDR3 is TGCGCCAGCAGCTTGGATTTCTCCGCGGCAGCAAGGGGCACAGATACGCAGTATTTT. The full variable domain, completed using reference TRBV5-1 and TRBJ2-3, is KAGVTQTPRYLIKTRGQQVTLSCSPISGHRSVSWYQQTPGQGLQFLFEYFSETQRNKGNFPGRFSGRQFSNSRSEMNVSTLELGDSALYLCASSLDFSAAARGTDTQYFGPGTRLTVL.

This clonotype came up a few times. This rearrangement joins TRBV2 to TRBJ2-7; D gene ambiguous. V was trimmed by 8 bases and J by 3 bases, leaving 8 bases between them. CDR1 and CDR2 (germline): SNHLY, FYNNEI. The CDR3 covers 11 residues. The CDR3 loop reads CASLGIYEQYF. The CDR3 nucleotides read TGTGCCAGCCTGGGGATCTACGAGCAGTACTTC.

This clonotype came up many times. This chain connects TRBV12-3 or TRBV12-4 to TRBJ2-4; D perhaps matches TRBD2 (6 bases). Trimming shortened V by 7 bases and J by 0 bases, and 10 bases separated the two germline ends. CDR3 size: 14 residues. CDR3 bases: TGTGCCAGCACGGGGGTTCTAGCCAAAAACATTCAGTACTTC. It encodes CASTGVLAKNIQYF.

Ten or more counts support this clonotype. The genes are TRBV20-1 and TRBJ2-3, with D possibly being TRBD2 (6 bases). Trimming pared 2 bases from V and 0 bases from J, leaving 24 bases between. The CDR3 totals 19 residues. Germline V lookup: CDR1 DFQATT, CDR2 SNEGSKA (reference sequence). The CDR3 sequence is CSARLRRAGSLLSTDTQYF. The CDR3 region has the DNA TGCAGTGCTAGACTTAGGAGGGCAGGGTCGCTTTTGAGCACAGATACGCAGTATTTT.

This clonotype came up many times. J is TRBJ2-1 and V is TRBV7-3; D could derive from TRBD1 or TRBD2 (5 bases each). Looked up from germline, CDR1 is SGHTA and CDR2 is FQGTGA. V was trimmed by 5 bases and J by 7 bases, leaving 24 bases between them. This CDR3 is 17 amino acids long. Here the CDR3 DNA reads TGTGCCAGCAGCCCCGGCTCCCGGCAGGGAGCGGAGAATGAGCAGTTCTTC. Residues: CASSPGSRQGAENEQFF. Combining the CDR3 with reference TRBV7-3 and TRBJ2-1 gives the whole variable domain GAGVSQTPSNKVTEKGKYVELRCDPISGHTALYWYRQSLGQGPEFLIYFQGTGAADDSGLPNDRFFAVRPEGSVSTLKIQRTERGDSAVYLCASSPGSRQGAENEQFFGPGTRLTVL.

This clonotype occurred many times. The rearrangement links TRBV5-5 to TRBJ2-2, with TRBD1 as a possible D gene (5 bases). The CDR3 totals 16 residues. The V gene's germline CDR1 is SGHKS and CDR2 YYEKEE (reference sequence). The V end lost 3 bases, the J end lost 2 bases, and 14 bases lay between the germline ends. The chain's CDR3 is CASSSLTVVNTGELFF. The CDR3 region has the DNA TGTGCCAGCAGCTCACTGACAGTAGTAAACACCGGGGAGCTGTTTTTT.

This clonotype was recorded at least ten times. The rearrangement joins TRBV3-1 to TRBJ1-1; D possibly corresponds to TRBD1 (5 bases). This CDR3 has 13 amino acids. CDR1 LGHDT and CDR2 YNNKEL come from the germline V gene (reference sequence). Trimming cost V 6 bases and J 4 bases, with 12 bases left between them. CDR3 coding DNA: TGTGCCAGCAGGAAGAAAGGGACCACTGAAGCTTTCTTT. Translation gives CASRKKGTTEAFF.

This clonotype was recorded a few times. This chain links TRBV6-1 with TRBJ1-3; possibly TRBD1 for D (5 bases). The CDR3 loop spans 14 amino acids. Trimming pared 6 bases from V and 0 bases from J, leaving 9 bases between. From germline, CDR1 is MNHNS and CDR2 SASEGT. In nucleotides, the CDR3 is TGTGCCAGCAGGGGAACAGGCTCTGGAAACACCATATATTTT. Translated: CASRGTGSGNTIYF.

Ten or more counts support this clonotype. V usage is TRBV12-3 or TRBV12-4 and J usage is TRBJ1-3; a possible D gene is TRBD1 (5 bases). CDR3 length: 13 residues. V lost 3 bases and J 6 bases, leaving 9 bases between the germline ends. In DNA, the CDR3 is TGTGCCAGCAGTTTCGGGGCGGCAAACACCATATATTTT. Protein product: CASSFGAANTIYF.

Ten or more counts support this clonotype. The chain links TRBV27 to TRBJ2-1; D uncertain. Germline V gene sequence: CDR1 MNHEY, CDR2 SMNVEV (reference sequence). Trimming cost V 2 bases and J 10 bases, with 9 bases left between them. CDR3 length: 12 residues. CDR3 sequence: CASSLVGREQFF. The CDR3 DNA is TGTGCCAGCAGTTTAGTCGGTCGCGAGCAGTTCTTC.

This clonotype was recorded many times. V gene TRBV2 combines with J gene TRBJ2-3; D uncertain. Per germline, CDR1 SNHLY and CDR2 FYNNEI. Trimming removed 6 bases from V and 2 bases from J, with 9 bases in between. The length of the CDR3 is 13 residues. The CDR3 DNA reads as TGTGCCAGCAGCCAGGAGATCACAGATACGCAGTATTTT. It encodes CASSQEITDTQYF. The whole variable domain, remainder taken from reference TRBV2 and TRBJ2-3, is EPEVTQTPSHQVTQMGQEVILRCVPISNHLYFYWYRQILGQKVEFLVSFYNNEISEKSEIFDDQFSVERPDGSNFTLKIRSTKLEDSAMYFCASSQEITDTQYFGPGTRLTVL.

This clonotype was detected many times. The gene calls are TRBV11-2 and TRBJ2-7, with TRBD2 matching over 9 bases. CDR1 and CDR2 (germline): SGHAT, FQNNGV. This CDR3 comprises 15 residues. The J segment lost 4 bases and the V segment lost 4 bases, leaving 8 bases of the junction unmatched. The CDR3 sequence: CASSSLAGALYEQYF. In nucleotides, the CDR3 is TGTGCCAGCAGCTCCTTAGCGGGGGCCTTATACGAGCAGTACTTC.

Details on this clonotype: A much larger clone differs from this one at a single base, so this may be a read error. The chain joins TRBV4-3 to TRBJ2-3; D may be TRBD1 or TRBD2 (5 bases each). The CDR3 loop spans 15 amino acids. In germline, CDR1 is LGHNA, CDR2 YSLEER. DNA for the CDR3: TGCGCCACCACGCGCGGAACTTCTAGCACAGGTACGCAGTATTTT. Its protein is CATTRGTSSTGTQYF.

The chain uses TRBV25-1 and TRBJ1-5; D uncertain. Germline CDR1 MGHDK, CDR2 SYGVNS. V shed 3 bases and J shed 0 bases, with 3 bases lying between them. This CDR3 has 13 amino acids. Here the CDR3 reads CASSEGSNQPQHF. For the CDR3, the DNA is TGTGCCAGCAGTGAGGGTAGCAATCAGCCCCAGCATTTT.

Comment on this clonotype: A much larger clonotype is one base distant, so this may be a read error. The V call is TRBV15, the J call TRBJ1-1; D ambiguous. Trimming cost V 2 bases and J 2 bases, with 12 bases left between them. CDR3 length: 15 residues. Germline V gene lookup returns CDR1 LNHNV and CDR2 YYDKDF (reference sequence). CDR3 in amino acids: CATSRTLASNTEAFF. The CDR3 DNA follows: TGTGCCACCAGCAGAACCCTCGCAAGCAACACTGAAGCTTTCTTT.

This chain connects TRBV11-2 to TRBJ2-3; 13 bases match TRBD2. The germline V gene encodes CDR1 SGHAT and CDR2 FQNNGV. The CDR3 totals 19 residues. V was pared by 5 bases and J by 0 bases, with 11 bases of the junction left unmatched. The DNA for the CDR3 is TGTGCCAGCAGCAAAGGACTAGCGGGGGTCCATCTTAGCACAGATACGCAGTATTTT. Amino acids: CASSKGLAGVHLSTDTQYF. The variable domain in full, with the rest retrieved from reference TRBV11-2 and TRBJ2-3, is EAGVAQSPRYKIIEKRQSVAFWCNPISGHATLYWYQQILGQGPKLLIQFQNNGVVDDSQLPKDRFSAERLKGVDSTLKIQPAKLEDSAVYLCASSKGLAGVHLSTDTQYFGPGTRLTVL.

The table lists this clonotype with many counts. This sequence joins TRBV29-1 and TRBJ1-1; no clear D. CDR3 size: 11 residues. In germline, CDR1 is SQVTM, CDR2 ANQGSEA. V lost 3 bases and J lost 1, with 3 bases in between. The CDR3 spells CSVDENTEAFF. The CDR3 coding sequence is TGCAGCGTTGACGAGAACACTGAAGCTTTCTTT.

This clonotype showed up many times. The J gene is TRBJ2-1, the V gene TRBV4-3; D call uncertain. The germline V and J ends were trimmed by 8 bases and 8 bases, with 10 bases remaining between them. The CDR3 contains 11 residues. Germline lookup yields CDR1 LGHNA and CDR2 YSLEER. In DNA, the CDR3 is TGCGCCAGCGGGTTCGGCGATGAGCAGTTCTTC. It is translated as CASGFGDEQFF.

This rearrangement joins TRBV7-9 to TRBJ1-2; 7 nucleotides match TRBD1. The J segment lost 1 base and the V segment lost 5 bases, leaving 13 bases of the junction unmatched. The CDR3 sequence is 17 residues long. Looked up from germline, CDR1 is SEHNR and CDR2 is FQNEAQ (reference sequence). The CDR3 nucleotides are TGTGCCAGCAGCCAATTCCCCGGGACAGTGGGTAACTATGGCTACACCTTC. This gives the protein CASSQFPGTVGNYGYTF.

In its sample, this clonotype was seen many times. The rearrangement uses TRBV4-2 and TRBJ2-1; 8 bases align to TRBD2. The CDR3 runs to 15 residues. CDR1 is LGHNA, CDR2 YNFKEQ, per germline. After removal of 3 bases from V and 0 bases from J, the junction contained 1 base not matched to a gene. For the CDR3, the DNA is TGTGCCAGCAGCCAGACTAGCGACTCCTACAATGAGCAGTTCTTC. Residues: CASSQTSDSYNEQFF.